Presented here are 32 T cell receptor beta chains from one specimen sequenced in a study of blood T cell repertoires in COVID-19. The repertoire was sequenced with immunoSEQ multiplex PCR; TCRdb's copy has only in-frame clones and lacks some. The sample lists about 210,000 clones; about 87% were seen once. The sample taken for sequencing was peripheral blood. Source of these receptors: a man between 65 and 85 years old with acute or convalescent COVID-19.

J is TRBJ1-1 and V is TRBV5-1; 7 bases line up with TRBD1. With V trimmed by 3 bases and J by 7 bases, 6 bases remained unmatched. This CDR3 has 13 amino acids. Germline CDR1 is SGHRS and CDR2 is YFSETQ. For the CDR3, the DNA is TGCGCCAGCAGCTCGGGACAGACACTTGAAGCTTTCTTT. It is translated as CASSSGQTLEAFF.

This clone was observed a handful of times. This sequence joins TRBV12-5 and TRBJ2-1; no definite D call. V was clipped by 6 bases and J by 3 bases, with 6 bases between them. Germline-derived CDR1 and CDR2 are LGHNT and FRNRAP. The CDR3 totals 12 residues. The CDR3 loop reads CASGRNYNEQFF. CDR3 DNA: TGTGCTAGTGGGCGCAACTACAATGAGCAGTTCTTC.

The DNA of the CDR3 is TGTGCCAGCAGCTTAACTAGCGGGATTTCCTCCTACGAGCAGTACTTC. It codes for CASSLTSGISSYEQYF. V is TRBV7-2 and J is TRBJ2-7; 10 bases fit TRBD2. The length of the CDR3 is 16 residues. Germline values: CDR1 SGHTA, CDR2 FQGNSA. The V segment lost 2 bases and the J segment 0 bases; nucleotides outside the gene matches: 4.

This clone was seen a single time. The chain has TRBV4-2 and TRBJ2-1; D uncertain. The germline V and J ends were trimmed by 0 bases and 9 bases, with 12 bases remaining between them. The CDR3 contains 14 residues. CDR1 LGHNA and CDR2 YNFKEQ come from the germline V gene. The CDR3 coding sequence is TGTGCCAGCAGCCAAGAGCAGGCGAATACTGAGCAGTTCTTC. It specifies CASSQEQANTEQFF.

The chain is built from TRBV19 and TRBJ1-6, with no clear D. CDR1 LNHDA and CDR2 SQIVND come from the germline V gene (reference sequence). Trimming removed 10 bases at V and 10 bases at J, with 23 bases between. The CDR3 runs 15 residues. DNA for the CDR3: TGTGCCACAAAACAAGGGTCCGGACTTTGGTCACCCCTCCACTTT. This translates into CATKQGSGLWSPLHF. Full variable domain (missing parts from reference TRBV19 and TRBJ1-6): DGGITQSPKYLFRKEGQNVTLSCEQNLNHDAMYWYRQDPGQGLRLIYYSQIVNDFQKGDIAEGYSVSREKKESFPLTVTSAQKNPTAFYLCATKQGSGLWSPLHFGNGTRLTVT.

The chain has TRBV3-1 (or the pseudogene TRBV3-2) and TRBJ1-2; TRBD1 is a possible D gene (5 bases). Germline V lookup: CDR1 LGHDT, CDR2 YNNKEL (reference sequence). V was trimmed by 1 base and J by 7 bases, leaving 13 bases between them. This CDR3 region has 14 residues. CDR3 protein: CASSQVPRQTGYTF. CDR3 DNA: TGTGCCAGCAGCCAAGTCCCCCGACAGACTGGCTACACCTTC.

The chain recombines TRBV27 with TRBJ1-2; 7 nucleotides agree with TRBD1. Germline loops: CDR1 MNHEY, CDR2 SMNVEV (reference sequence). Trimming took 0 bases from V and 1 from J; bases not matched to a gene: 2. CDR3 length: 15 amino acids. The CDR3 spells CASSLSPGGNYGYTF. DNA of the CDR3: TGTGCCAGCAGTTTATCCCCAGGGGGTAACTATGGCTACACCTTC.

This clone was detected a few times. The chain is built from TRBV19 and TRBJ2-2; D unresolved. In germline, CDR1 is LNHDA, CDR2 SQIVND (reference sequence). Trimming left V 9 bases short and J 1 base short, with 12 bases between. The CDR3 is 14 residues long. CDR3 loop: CASNLQQNTGELFF. The CDR3 region has the DNA TGTGCCAGCAACCTTCAACAGAACACCGGGGAGCTGTTTTTT.

The chain links TRBV27 to TRBJ2-1, with a possible D match to TRBD1 (5 bases). CDR1 MNHEY and CDR2 SMNVEV come from the germline V gene (reference sequence). This CDR3 comprises 16 residues. V dropped 0 bases and J dropped 7 bases, with 16 bases sitting between them. The CDR3 here is CASSLSSWGNSNEQFF. DNA for the CDR3: TGTGCCAGCAGTTTATCTTCCTGGGGCAATAGTAATGAGCAGTTCTTC.

V usage is TRBV24-1 and J usage is TRBJ2-7; no definite D call. Germline lookup yields CDR1 KGHDR and CDR2 SFDVKD. V was clipped by 2 bases and J by 0 bases, with 10 bases between them. The CDR3 consists of 15 residues. CDR3 sequence reads: CATSDSREDSYEQYF. The CDR3 bases are TGTGCCACCAGTGATTCGCGTGAAGACTCCTACGAGCAGTACTTC.

The CDR3 protein is CASSPTGGGNTEAFF. The CDR3 nucleotides read TGTGCCAGCAGCCCGACAGGGGGAGGAAACACTGAAGCTTTCTTT. The chain has TRBV7-9 and TRBJ1-1; 9 nucleotides agree with TRBD1. This CDR3 comprises 15 residues. Trimming cost V 5 bases and J 2 bases; bases outside gene matches: 6. Per germline, CDR1 SEHNR and CDR2 FQNEAQ (reference sequence).

There are a few counts of this clone. This chain's CDR3 is CASSLGMGAAEQFF. The DNA of the CDR3 is TGTGCCAGCAGCTTGGGAATGGGGGCAGCCGAGCAGTTCTTC. The chain is built from TRBV5-5 and TRBJ2-1; tentatively, D is TRBD1 (6 bases). The CDR3 is made up of 14 amino acids. Germline V lookup: CDR1 SGHKS, CDR2 YYEKEE (reference sequence). V lost 0 bases, J lost 10 bases, and 14 bases lay in between.

V is TRBV5-1 and J is TRBJ2-3; D is perhaps TRBD2 (5 bases). The CDR3 extends over 14 amino acids. Germline V lookup: CDR1 SGHRS, CDR2 YFSETQ. V lost 4 bases and J 7 bases, leaving 16 bases between the germline ends. CDR3 residues: CASSASGPVNTQYF. In DNA form, the CDR3 reads TGCGCCAGCAGCGCCAGCGGCCCAGTAAATACGCAGTATTTT.

The chain has TRBV5-6 and TRBJ2-2, with D possibly TRBD1 on 5 matching bases. CDR1 SGHDT and CDR2 YYEEEE come from the germline V gene. The ends were cut back, 2 bases at V and 5 bases at J, with 10 bases in the middle. The CDR3 consists of 14 residues. CDR3 sequence (DNA): TGTGCCAGCAGCTTATATGCAGGGACCGGGGAGCTGTTTTTT. It encodes CASSLYAGTGELFF.

The rearrangement links TRBV30 to TRBJ1-1; no clear D gene. Germline V gene sequence: CDR1 GTSNPN, CDR2 SVGIG (reference sequence). V was cut by 0 bases and J by 10 bases, with 12 bases left in between. The CDR3 loop spans 12 amino acids. This chain's CDR3 is CAWSVVAGGAFF. The CDR3 DNA sequence: TGTGCCTGGAGTGTAGTGGCAGGTGGAGCTTTCTTT.

This chain uses TRBV28 with TRBJ1-2, with 8 bases aligning to TRBD1. The ends lost 3 bases at V and 2 bases at J; junction bases unmatched: 23. Looked up from germline, CDR1 is MDHEN and CDR2 is SYDVKM. There are 21 residues in the CDR3. The CDR3 DNA sequence: TGTGCCAGCAGTTTGCCCCAGGCAGGGGGCAGCTATTTTAAAAACAACTATGGCTACACCTTC. Amino acid sequence: CASSLPQAGGSYFKNNYGYTF.

The chain combines TRBV19 with TRBJ2-2; the D gene is possibly TRBD1 (6 bases). The CDR3 is 16 residues long. Trimming removed 4 bases at V and 2 bases at J, with 14 bases between. CDR1 is LNHDA and CDR2 is SQIVND in the germline V gene (reference sequence). In DNA form, the CDR3 reads TGTGCCAGTAGTAAAAAACGGGACACCAACACCGGGGAGCTGTTTTTT. Residues: CASSKKRDTNTGELFF.

The V and J genes are TRBV12-5 and TRBJ1-5, with D maybe TRBD1 (6 bases). The germline V gene encodes CDR1 LGHNT and CDR2 FRNRAP. V dropped 1 base and J dropped 2 bases, with 9 bases sitting between them. CDR3 length equals 15 residues. The CDR3 region has the DNA TGTGCTAGTGGTTTGGGGACAGCCGGCAATCAGCCCCAGCATTTT. Protein: CASGLGTAGNQPQHF.

The chain carries TRBV28 and TRBJ1-2; TRBD1 matches 10 bases. This CDR3 contains 13 residues. The germline gives CDR1 MDHEN, CDR2 SYDVKM. With V trimmed by 6 bases and J by 8 bases, 6 bases remained unmatched. CDR3 protein: CASRRQGAQGYTF. CDR3 nucleotides: TGTGCCAGCAGACGACAGGGGGCGCAGGGCTACACCTTC.

The J gene is TRBJ2-5, the V gene TRBV9; 8 bases fit TRBD2. The CDR3 is 16 residues long. Trimming at V came to 4 bases and at J to 1 base, leaving 9 bases not matched to a gene. Germline lookup yields CDR1 SGDLS and CDR2 YYNGEE. The chain's CDR3 is CASSSVAGIIQETQYF. DNA for the CDR3: TGTGCCAGCAGCTCAGTAGCGGGGATAATCCAAGAGACCCAGTACTTC.

This sequence joins TRBV27 and TRBJ1-2; 12 bases map to TRBD1. This CDR3 has 16 residues. J lost 4 bases, V lost 5 bases, and 8 bases had no gene match. Germline CDR1 MNHEY, CDR2 SMNVEV (reference sequence). DNA for the CDR3: TGTGCCAGCAGTGCCCCTGGGGGACAGGGGGCCTATGGCTACACCTTC. Translation gives CASSAPGGQGAYGYTF.

The chain recombines TRBV5-6 with TRBJ2-3; D is possibly TRBD2 (6 bases). This CDR3 spans 15 amino acids. The germline gives CDR1 SGHDT, CDR2 YYEEEE. V was trimmed by 1 base and J by 2 bases, leaving 11 bases between them. The CDR3 is CASSLTGAVTDTQYF. As DNA, the CDR3 is TGTGCCAGCAGCTTGACGGGAGCGGTCACAGATACGCAGTATTTT.

This clone has a single count. The rearrangement joins TRBV4-1 to TRBJ1-3; weak D call: TRBD1 (6 bases). V was trimmed by 4 bases and J by 1 base, leaving 11 bases between them. The CDR3 runs 15 residues. Germline V gene lookup returns CDR1 MGHRA and CDR2 YSYEKL. The CDR3 region is CASSPATGSGNTIYF. The CDR3 DNA reads as TGCGCCAGCAGCCCAGCGACAGGTTCTGGAAACACCATATATTTT.

The chain couples TRBV11-2 to TRBJ2-3, with 8 bases matching TRBD2. Per the germline V gene, CDR1 is SGHAT and CDR2 is FQNNGV. Losses at the gene ends were 2 bases for V and 2 bases for J; bases not matched to a gene: 9. The CDR3 covers 17 residues. CDR3 DNA sequence: TGTGCCAGCAGCTTACGGACTAGCTGGCGATACACAGATACGCAGTATTTT. It is translated as CASSLRTSWRYTDTQYF.

The J gene is TRBJ1-5, the V gene TRBV10-3; 11 bases line up with TRBD1. Germline CDR1 reads ENHRY; CDR2 reads SYGVKD. The J segment lost 5 bases and the V segment lost 6 bases, leaving 3 bases of the junction unmatched. CDR3 length: 14 residues. CDR3: CAIRGTGGDQPQHF. The CDR3 nucleotides are TGTGCCATCAGGGGGACAGGGGGGGATCAGCCCCAGCATTTT.

This chain connects TRBV19 to TRBJ2-7, with 11 bases that match TRBD2. CDR3 length: 16 residues. J gave up 0 bases and V 6 bases, and 7 bases lay outside the gene matches. Germline CDR1 reads LNHDA; CDR2 reads SQIVND (reference sequence). The CDR3 protein is CASSYSGTSGSYEQYF. Here the CDR3 DNA reads TGTGCCAGTAGCTACTCCGGGACTAGCGGCTCCTACGAGCAGTACTTC.

As DNA, the CDR3 is TGTGCCAGCAGTCGGGGGACAGGGGGTACGGCACGGGCCCAGCATTTT. This translates into CASSRGTGGTARAQHF. This sequence joins TRBV6-2 or TRBV6-3 and TRBJ1-5, with 11 bases identical to TRBD1. The germline V gene has CDR1 MNHEY and CDR2 SVGEGT. This CDR3 contains 16 residues. J lost 11 bases, V lost 5 bases, and 14 bases had no gene match.

V usage is TRBV10-3 and J usage is TRBJ2-1, with 13 bases matching TRBD2. The length of the CDR3 is 17 residues. J lost 5 bases, V lost 3 bases, and 7 bases had no gene match. Germline V gene data show CDR1 as ENHRY and CDR2 as SYGVKD. The CDR3 DNA reads as TGTGCCATCAGTGACGGACTAGCGGGAGACAGCGACAATGAGCAGTTCTTC. This translates into CAISDGLAGDSDNEQFF.

The V gene is TRBV7-2, the J gene TRBJ2-7; D gene unclear. The V and J ends lost 4 bases and 2 bases respectively, with 9 bases between them. The CDR3 totals 13 residues. CDR1 is SGHTA, CDR2 FQGNSA, per germline. CDR3 nucleotides: TGTGCCAGCAGCTCCCAAGCTCCCTACGAGCAGTACTTC. Amino acid sequence: CASSSQAPYEQYF.

The chain joins TRBV5-1 to TRBJ1-1, with 8 bases that match TRBD1. After removal of 4 bases from V and 1 base from J, the junction contained 3 bases not matched to a gene. Germline CDR1 is SGHRS and CDR2 is YFSETQ. This CDR3 has 14 residues. The CDR3 protein is CASSAGTGNTEAFF. The CDR3, as DNA: TGCGCCAGCAGCGCCGGGACAGGGAACACTGAAGCTTTCTTT.

J is TRBJ2-5 and V is TRBV5-6; 12 bases are shared with TRBD2. Trimming took 4 bases from V and 2 from J; bases not matched to a gene: 9. Germline V gene data show CDR1 as SGHDT and CDR2 as YYEEEE. CDR3 length: 17 residues. CDR3 loop: CASSRRGLAGLQETQYF. The CDR3, as DNA: TGTGCCAGCAGCCGAAGAGGACTAGCGGGATTACAAGAGACCCAGTACTTC. The whole variable domain, filled in from reference TRBV5-6 and TRBJ2-5, reads DAGVTQSPTHLIKTRGQQVTLRCSPKSGHDTVSWYQQALGQGPQFIFQYYEEEERQRGNFPDRFSGHQFPNYSSELNVNALLLGDSALYLCASSRRGLAGLQETQYFGPGTRLLVL.

The rearrangement uses TRBV25-1 and TRBJ2-3; 8 nucleotides align to TRBD2. In germline, CDR1 is MGHDK, CDR2 SYGVNS. With V trimmed by 5 bases and J by 3 bases, 10 bases remained unmatched. The CDR3 is made up of 16 amino acids. The CDR3 is CASSSGAGGGTDTQYF. The CDR3 DNA follows: TGTGCCAGCAGTAGCGGGGCGGGAGGTGGGACAGATACGCAGTATTTT.